This T cell receptor (beta chain) was captured by sequencing in a study of vaccination effects on CD4 cells after COVID-19. Study-wide context: Expansion of antigen-specific CD4+ T cells with viral peptide pools was carried out by the ViraFEST assay before sequencing.

Note on this clone: The antigen is not known.

Per germline, CDR1 MDHEN and CDR2 SYDVKM. The CDR3 sequence is 14 residues long. V shed 6 bases and J 4 bases; nucleotides not matched to a gene: 8. It was after approximately 10 days of culture that CD4+ T cells were isolated. All study participants received two doses of BNT162b2 or mRNA-1273 vaccine. Researchers swapped half the medium for IL-2 medium on both days 3 and 7. Sequencing used immunoSEQ multiplex PCR; TCRdb keeps in-frame clones, though not all of them. The profile covers some 69,000 clones, with roughly four fifths appearing a single time and roughly 2% taken by the ten largest. Study-wide findings and caveats: Just 1 of 255 vaccine-induced clones in healthy recipients was cross-reactive.

This specimen was CD4+ T cells from PBMCs cultured without peptide, taken after COVID-19 vaccination. This TCR came from a human donor who received a COVID-19 vaccine. The chain is built from TRBV28 and TRBJ1-2; TRBD1 agrees at 7 bases. The CDR3, as DNA: TGTGCCAGCAGGGTAGGACAGGTAGTCTATGGCTACACCTTC. Its translation is CASRVGQVVYGYTF.